These 7 T cell receptor beta chains were all obtained from the same sample, sequenced in a study of shared clonotypes between healthy human individuals. Profiling relied on immunoSEQ multiplex PCR, and the TCRdb table lists in-frame clones only, not all of them. This table has fewer than 1 million clones, approximately 96% appearing once. CD8 cells regarded as naive lacked CD45RO, were positively chosen for CCR7, and omitted terminally differentiated effector memory CD45RA+ cells. Sequencing input: naive CD8+ T cells sorted from blood. These receptors all stem from a man under 40 in good health.

The rearrangement links TRBV6-1 to TRBJ2-7, with D perhaps assigned TRBD1 or TRBD2 (6 bases each). The CDR3 has 14 amino acids. In germline, CDR1 is MNHNS, CDR2 SASEGT. Trimming pared 10 bases from V and 6 bases from J, leaving 22 bases between. This chain's CDR3 is CAILEWGAVSEQYF. CDR3 DNA: TGTGCCATCCTAGAGTGGGGGGCCGTATCCGAGCAGTACTTC.

A single count supports this clone. V and J are TRBV28 and TRBJ2-2; TRBD1 might be the D (6 bases). This CDR3 contains 15 residues. V was pared by 9 bases and J by 4 bases, with 18 bases between. The germline V gene encodes CDR1 MDHEN and CDR2 SYDVKM. This CDR3 is CASQSPDRLTGELFF. The CDR3 DNA follows: TGTGCCAGTCAATCCCCAGACAGGCTCACCGGGGAGCTGTTTTTT.

J is TRBJ2-1 and V is TRBV6-5; D is possibly TRBD2 (6 bases). Germline assignment: CDR1 MNHEY and CDR2 SVGAGI. Trimming took 6 bases from V and 10 from J, leaving 16 bases between them. This CDR3 contains 13 residues. CDR3: CASSPLGGEEQFF. CDR3 nucleotide sequence: TGTGCCAGCAGCCCCCTCGGGGGAGAGGAGCAGTTCTTC.

In this sample, this clone turned up once. This CDR3 is also generated by other DNA sequences in the sample. This chain uses TRBV7-2 with TRBJ2-5; D unclear. This CDR3 spans 14 amino acids. Germline lookup yields CDR1 SGHTA and CDR2 FQGNSA. The V end was cut by 1 base, the J end by 2 bases, with 8 bases between. CDR3 sequence (DNA): TGTGCCAGCAGCTTAGGACCCCTACAAGAGACCCAGTACTTC. It yields the protein CASSLGPLQETQYF.

The chain joins TRBV18 to TRBJ2-2, with 7 bases lining up with TRBD2. The V segment lost 3 bases and the J segment 4 bases; nucleotides outside the gene matches: 5. The length of the CDR3 is 15 residues. The germline V gene encodes CDR1 KGHSH and CDR2 LQKENI. In nucleotides, the CDR3 is TGTGCCAGCTCACCGGGCGGGAGTAGCACCGGGGAGCTGTTTTTT. This gives the protein CASSPGGSSTGELFF.

The rearrangement uses TRBV2 and TRBJ2-7; D perhaps matches TRBD1 (6 bases). V was pared by 7 bases and J by 2 bases, with 15 bases between. CDR1 SNHLY and CDR2 FYNNEI come from the germline V gene. The CDR3 covers 14 residues. CDR3 region: CASILQGPTYEQYF. CDR3 DNA: TGTGCCAGCATCCTACAGGGTCCGACCTACGAGCAGTACTTC.

The chain links TRBV5-8 to TRBJ2-1; 8 positions agree with TRBD2. Germline V gene data show CDR1 as SGHTS and CDR2 as YDEGEE. The trim removed 0 bases at V and 7 bases at J, leaving 9 bases unmatched. This CDR3 is 16 amino acids long. The CDR3 DNA is TGTGCCAGCAGCTTGGGACCGGGAGGGCCTGGGAATGAGCAGTTCTTC. Its protein is CASSLGPGGPGNEQFF. Full variable domain (missing parts from reference TRBV5-8 and TRBJ2-1): EAGVTQSPTHLIKTRGQQATLRCSPISGHTSVYWYQQALGLGLQFLLWYDEGEERNRGNFPPRFSGRQFPNYSSELNVNALELEDSALYLCASSLGPGGPGNEQFFGPGTRLTVL.